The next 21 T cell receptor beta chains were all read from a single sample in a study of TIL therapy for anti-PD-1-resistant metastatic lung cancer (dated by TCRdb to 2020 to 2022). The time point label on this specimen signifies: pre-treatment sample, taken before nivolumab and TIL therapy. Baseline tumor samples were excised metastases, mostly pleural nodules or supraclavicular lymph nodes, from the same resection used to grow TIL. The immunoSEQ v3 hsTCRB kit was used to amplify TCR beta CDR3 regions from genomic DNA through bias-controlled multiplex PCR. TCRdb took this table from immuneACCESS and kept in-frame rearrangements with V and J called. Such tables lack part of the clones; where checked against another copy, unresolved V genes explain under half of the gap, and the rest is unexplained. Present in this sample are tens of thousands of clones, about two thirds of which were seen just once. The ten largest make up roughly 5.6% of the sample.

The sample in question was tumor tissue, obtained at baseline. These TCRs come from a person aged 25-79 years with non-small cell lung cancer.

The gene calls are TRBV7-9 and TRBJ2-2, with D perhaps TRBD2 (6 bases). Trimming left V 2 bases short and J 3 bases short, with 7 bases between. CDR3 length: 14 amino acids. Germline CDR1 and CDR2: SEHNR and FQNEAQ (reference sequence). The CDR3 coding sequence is TGTGCCAGCAGCTTATCGGGAGACACCGGGGAGCTGTTTTTT. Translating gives CASSLSGDTGELFF.

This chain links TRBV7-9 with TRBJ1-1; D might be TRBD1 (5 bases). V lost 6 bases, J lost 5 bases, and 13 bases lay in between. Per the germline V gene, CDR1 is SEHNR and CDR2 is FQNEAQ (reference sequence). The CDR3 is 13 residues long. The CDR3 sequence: CASSSDPGTEAFF. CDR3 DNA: TGTGCCAGCAGTTCCGATCCAGGGACTGAAGCTTTCTTT.

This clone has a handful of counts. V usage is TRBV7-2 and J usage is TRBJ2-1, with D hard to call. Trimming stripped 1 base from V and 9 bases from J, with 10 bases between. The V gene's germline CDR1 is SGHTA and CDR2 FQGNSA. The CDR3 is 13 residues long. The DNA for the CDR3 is TGTGCCAGCAGCTTAGAGGCGTTCGGTGAGCAGTTCTTC. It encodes CASSLEAFGEQFF.

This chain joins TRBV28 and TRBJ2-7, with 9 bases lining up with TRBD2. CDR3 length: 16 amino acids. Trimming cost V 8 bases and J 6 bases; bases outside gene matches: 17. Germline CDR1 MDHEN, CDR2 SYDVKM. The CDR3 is CASGGGASGVPGEQYF. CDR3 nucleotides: TGTGCCAGCGGGGGTGGCGCTAGCGGGGTTCCGGGCGAGCAGTACTTC.

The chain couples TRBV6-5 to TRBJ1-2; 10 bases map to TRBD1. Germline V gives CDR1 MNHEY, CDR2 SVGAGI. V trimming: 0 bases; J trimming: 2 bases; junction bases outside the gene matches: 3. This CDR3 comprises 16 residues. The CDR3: CASSYSRQGANYGYTF. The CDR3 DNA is TGTGCCAGCAGTTACTCCAGACAGGGGGCGAACTATGGCTACACCTTC.

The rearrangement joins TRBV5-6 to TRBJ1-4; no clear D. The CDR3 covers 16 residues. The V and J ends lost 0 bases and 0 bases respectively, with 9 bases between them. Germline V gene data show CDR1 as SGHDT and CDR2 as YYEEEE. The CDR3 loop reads CASSLAPRSTNEKLFF. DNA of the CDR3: TGTGCCAGCAGCTTGGCTCCCCGGTCAACTAATGAAAAACTGTTTTTT.

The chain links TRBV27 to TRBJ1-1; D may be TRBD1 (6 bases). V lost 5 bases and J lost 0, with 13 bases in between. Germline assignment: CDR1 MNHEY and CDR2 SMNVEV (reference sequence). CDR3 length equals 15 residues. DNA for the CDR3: TGTGCCAGCAGTCGTTCAGGGGTCATGAACACTGAAGCTTTCTTT. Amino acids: CASSRSGVMNTEAFF.

CDR3 DNA sequence: TGTGCCAGCGTTCGCACCGGGGAGCTGTTTTTT. As protein: CASVRTGELFF. The chain links TRBV28 to TRBJ2-2, with no clear D. The CDR3 consists of 11 residues. Trimming cost V 8 bases and J 4 bases, with 5 bases left between them. Germline assignment: CDR1 MDHEN and CDR2 SYDVKM.

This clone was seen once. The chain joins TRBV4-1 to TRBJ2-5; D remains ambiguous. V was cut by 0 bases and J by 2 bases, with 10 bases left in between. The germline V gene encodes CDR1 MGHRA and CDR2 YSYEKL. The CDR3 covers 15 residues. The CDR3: CASSQELPEQETQYF. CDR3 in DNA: TGCGCCAGCAGCCAAGAACTGCCGGAACAAGAGACCCAGTACTTC.

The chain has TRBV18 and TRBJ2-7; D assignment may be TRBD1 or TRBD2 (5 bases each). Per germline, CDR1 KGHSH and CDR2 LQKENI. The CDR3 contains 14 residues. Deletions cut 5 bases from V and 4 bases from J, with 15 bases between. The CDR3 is CASSWPGRPYEQYF. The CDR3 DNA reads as TGTGCCAGCTCATGGCCGGGACGGCCTTACGAGCAGTACTTC.

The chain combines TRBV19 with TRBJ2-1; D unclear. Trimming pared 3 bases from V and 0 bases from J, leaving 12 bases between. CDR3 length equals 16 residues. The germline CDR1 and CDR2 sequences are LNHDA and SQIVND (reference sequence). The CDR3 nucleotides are TGTGCCAGTAGTATCCTACCGACGGGCTCCTACAATGAGCAGTTCTTC. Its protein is CASSILPTGSYNEQFF.

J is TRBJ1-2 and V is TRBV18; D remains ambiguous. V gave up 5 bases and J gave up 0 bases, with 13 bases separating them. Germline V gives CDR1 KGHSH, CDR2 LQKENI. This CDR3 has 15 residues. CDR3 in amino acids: CASSSRRISNYGYTF. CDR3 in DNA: TGTGCCAGCTCATCCCGGCGCATCTCTAACTATGGCTACACCTTC.

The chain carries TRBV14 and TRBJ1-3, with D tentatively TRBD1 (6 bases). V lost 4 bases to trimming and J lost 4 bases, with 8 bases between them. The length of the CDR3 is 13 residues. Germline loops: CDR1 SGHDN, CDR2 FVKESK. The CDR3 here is CASSLDRGNTIYF. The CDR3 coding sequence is TGTGCCAGCAGCCTCGACAGGGGAAACACCATATATTTT.

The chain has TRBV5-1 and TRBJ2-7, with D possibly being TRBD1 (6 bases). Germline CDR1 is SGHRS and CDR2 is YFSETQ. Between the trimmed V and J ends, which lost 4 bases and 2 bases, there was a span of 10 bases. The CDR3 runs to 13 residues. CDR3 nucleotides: TGCGCCAGCAGCATCACAGGGCCCTACGAGCAGTACTTC. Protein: CASSITGPYEQYF.

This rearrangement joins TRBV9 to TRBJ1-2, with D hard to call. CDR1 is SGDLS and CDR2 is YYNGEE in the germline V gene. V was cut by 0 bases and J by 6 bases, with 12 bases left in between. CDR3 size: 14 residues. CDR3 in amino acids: CASSVGGGFDGYTF. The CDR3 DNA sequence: TGTGCCAGCAGCGTAGGCGGAGGGTTTGATGGCTACACCTTC.

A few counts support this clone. The CDR3 protein is CASTLGELSGNTIYF. CDR3 nucleotide sequence: TGTGCCAGCACCCTTGGGGAGCTCTCTGGAAACACCATATATTTT. This chain connects TRBV2 to TRBJ1-3; D gene unclear. The V end lost 7 bases, the J end lost 0 bases, and 13 bases lay between the germline ends. The germline gives CDR1 SNHLY, CDR2 FYNNEI. This CDR3 comprises 15 residues.

This chain's CDR3 is CASSLVQDRGVEQFF. The CDR3 DNA sequence: TGTGCCAGCAGCTTAGTTCAGGACAGGGGGGTGGAGCAGTTCTTC. This chain uses TRBV7-2 with TRBJ2-1; the match to TRBD1 covers 10 bases. CDR1 and CDR2 (germline): SGHTA, FQGNSA. CDR3 length: 15 residues. The V gene end was trimmed by 1 base and the J gene end by 10 bases; junction bases not matched to a gene: 7.

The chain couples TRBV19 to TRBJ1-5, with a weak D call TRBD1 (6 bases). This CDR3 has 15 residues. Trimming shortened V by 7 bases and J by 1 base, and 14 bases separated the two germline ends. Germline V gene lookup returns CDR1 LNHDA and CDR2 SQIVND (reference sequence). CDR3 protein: CASTVRQGSNQPQHF. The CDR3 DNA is TGTGCCAGTACAGTTCGGCAGGGGAGCAATCAGCCCCAGCATTTT.

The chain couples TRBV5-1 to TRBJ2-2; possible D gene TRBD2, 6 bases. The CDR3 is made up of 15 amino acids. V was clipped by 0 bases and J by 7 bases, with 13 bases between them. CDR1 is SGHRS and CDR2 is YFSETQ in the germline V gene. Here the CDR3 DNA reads TGCGCCAGCAGCTTGGTTGCGGGGATTCTCGGGGAGCTGTTTTTT. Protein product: CASSLVAGILGELFF.

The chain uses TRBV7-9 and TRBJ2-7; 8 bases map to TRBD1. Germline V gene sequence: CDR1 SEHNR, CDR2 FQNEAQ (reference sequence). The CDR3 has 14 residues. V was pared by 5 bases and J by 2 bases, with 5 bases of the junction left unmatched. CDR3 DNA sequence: TGTGCCAGCAGCGACCGGGACAGGCCCTACGAGCAGTACTTC. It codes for CASSDRDRPYEQYF.

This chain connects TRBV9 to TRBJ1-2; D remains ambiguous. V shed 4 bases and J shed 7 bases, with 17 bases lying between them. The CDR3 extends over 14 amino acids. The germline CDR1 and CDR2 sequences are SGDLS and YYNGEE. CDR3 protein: CASSTTGSAGGYTF. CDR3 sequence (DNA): TGTGCCAGCAGCACGACTGGGAGCGCGGGTGGCTACACCTTC.